Reported below is one T cell receptor beta chain. Original handling: For nucleated cells, counts were estimated from reference gene primer amplification. Repertoires were generated with immunoSEQ multiplex PCR, while TCRdb's copy carries only in-frame clones and drops some. From that table come the V and J calls and clone size; the DNA was used to work out D and trimming. The table shows 120,000 or so clones, with about 86% occurring only once. This sample is drawn from a study of blood T cell repertoires in COVID-19. At the level of the study: Samples came from the United States, Italy and Spain, spanning acute and convalescent COVID-19. Sources were T cells, B-cell-depleted T cells, or PBMCs; the material itself was cDNA or gDNA.

The CDR3 runs 13 residues. Germline assignment: CDR1 SEHNR and CDR2 FQNEAQ (reference sequence). J was trimmed by 2 bases and V by 5 bases; bases with no gene match: 2. This TCR came from a woman aged 50 to 65 with acute or convalescent COVID-19. The gene calls are TRBV7-9 and TRBJ1-2; 7 nucleotides match TRBD1. Sequencing was carried out using peripheral blood. As DNA, the CDR3 is TGTGCCAGCAGCCTGGGACAGAACTATGGCTACACCTTC. This codes for CASSLGQNYGYTF.